This TCR beta chain is from a study of T cell repertoires in cytomegalovirus infection. Across the study: Newly reported HLA-C-restricted and thoroughly characterized HLA-B-restricted CMV epitopes were employed. Based on public TCR beta signatures, there were indications of CMV infection and of a matching HLA type.

TCRdb called the reads again in MiXCR, with one record for every CDR3 protein. Counted here are hundreds of thousands of distinct CDR3 sequences, around a third occurring once; the ten biggest clones make up under 15%. Study conclusions and caveats: Based on cumulative public TCR beta family frequency, carriers of CMV plus the relevant HLA were identified. Ex vivo responses were dominated by HLA-C-restricted CMV-specific TCR beta clonotypes.

This CDR3 contains 13 residues. Looked up from germline, CDR1 is SNHLY and CDR2 is FYNNEI. The V end was cut by 2 bases, the J end by 3 bases, with 7 bases between. On this clonotype itself: As yet, its antigen is unknown.

The specimen comprised cultured CD8+ T cells from PBMCs, sampled from culture after CMV antigen stimulation. The chain couples TRBV2 to TRBJ1-2; D remains unclear. This receptor was obtained from a human donor in good health (CMV status not recorded). Some clones in this sample may be carry-over from other donors' samples. The CDR3 DNA sequence: TGTGCCAGCAGTGAACCAGTCTACTATGGCTACACCTTC. Protein sequence: CASSEPVYYGYTF. Based on the CDR3 plus reference TRBV2 and TRBJ1-2, the full variable domain is EPEVTQTPSHQVTQMGQEVILRCVPISNHLYFYWYRQILGQKVEFLVSFYNNEISEKSEIFDDQFSVERPDGSNFTLKIRSTKLEDSAMYFCASSEPVYYGYTFGSGTRLTVV.